The entry below describes one TCR beta chain. No antigen is known for it. No per-base quality is available; no much larger clone lies one base away. TCRbeta CDR3 regions were amplified from genomic DNA using the immunoSEQ Assay, a bias-controlled multiplex PCR. On the study's bioinformatics: The number of nucleated cells in each sample was estimated by amplification of reference gene primers within the assay. Sequence reads were collapsed and filtered to measure the absolute abundance of every unique TCRbeta CDR3 rearrangement. For each sample, productive Simpson clonality was calculated as the square root of Simpson's diversity index across productive rearrangements. TCRdb retrieved this table from immuneACCESS and kept in-frame rearrangements only. Not all clones are present; in checked studies, unresolved V genes account for under half, and no reason is known for the remainder. That table furnishes V, J and clone size, whereas the DNA furnished D and trimming. This sample gives around 180,000 clones in total; about 81% of them show up just once. The ten largest clones represent roughly 12% of the sample.

From V the trimming removes 1 base and from J it removes 5 bases, while the gene matches leave 5 bases of the junction unaccounted for. Counted from cysteine to phenylalanine, this CDR3 has 15 amino acids. The sequence is cut down to CDR3 DNA, 45 bases in frame from base 1. For CDR1 and CDR2, the germline V gene lists KGHDR and SFDVKD. These data originate in a study of blood T cell repertoires in COVID-19 (dated by TCRdb to about 2020). Regarding the study in general: Collaborator samples came from the United States, Italy and Spain and covered acute and convalescent phases of COVID-19. The prospective study material was composed of cDNA or gDNA derived from T cells, B-cell-depleted T cells, or PBMCs. Subjects who had been exposed to COVID-19, were actively infected with it, or had recovered from it provided the deeply sampled blood TCRbeta repertoires that made up the dataset. The repertoires were released in a freely available public database meant as a resource for research on the immune response to SARS-CoV-2. Samples were obtained from the ongoing ImmuneRACE study (first 160 participants) and from 950 to 1,500 subjects provided by 6 global collaborators. A de-identified subject ID, COVID-19 status, age in years and sex were almost always included in the sample metadata. HLA class I and class II types, where available, came from metadata supplied by the sample provider rather than from assay-based typing. The paper's findings and limits, for the study overall: The amount of clinical and demographic metadata varied by source and participant and was provided uncurated.

At one collaborating source in Seattle, patients were enrolled during active infection and were followed longitudinally through the course of disease. Whole blood was collected in K2EDTA tubes by collaborating institutions according to the institutions' own protocols. Collaborator samples were shipped for TCRbeta analysis as frozen whole blood, isolated PBMCs, or DNA extracted from either sample type. The sequence was collected from a woman at least 80 years old with COVID-19, enrolled during active disease. The rearrangement combines TRBV24-1 with TRBJ2-5, with TRBD1 matching 8 junction bases. The sample comprised peripheral blood. The DNA is TGTGCCACCAGTGATTTCAGGGGGCATCGCGAGACCCAGTACTTC. Its amino acids are CATSDFRGHRETQYF.